The subject of this entry is one TCR beta chain. Assay: immunoSEQ multiplex PCR; the TCRdb copy retains only in-frame clones and omits some. The sample yields about 300,000 clones, 70% to 85% seen once. This sample stems from a study of blood T cell repertoires in COVID-19. Germline V gene sequence: CDR1 KGHDR, CDR2 SFDVKD. The V gene lost 11 bases and the J gene lost 2 bases, with 15 bases spanning the gap. The CDR3 extends over 14 amino acids. The TCR comes from a human donor with COVID-19, enrolled during active disease. The donor label of this sample is uncertain. The chain couples TRBV24-1 to TRBJ1-3; a possible D gene is TRBD1 (6 bases). Specimen: peripheral blood. The CDR3 spells CAILHREAGNTIYF. Here the CDR3 DNA reads TGTGCCATTCTGCACAGGGAAGCTGGAAACACCATATATTTT.